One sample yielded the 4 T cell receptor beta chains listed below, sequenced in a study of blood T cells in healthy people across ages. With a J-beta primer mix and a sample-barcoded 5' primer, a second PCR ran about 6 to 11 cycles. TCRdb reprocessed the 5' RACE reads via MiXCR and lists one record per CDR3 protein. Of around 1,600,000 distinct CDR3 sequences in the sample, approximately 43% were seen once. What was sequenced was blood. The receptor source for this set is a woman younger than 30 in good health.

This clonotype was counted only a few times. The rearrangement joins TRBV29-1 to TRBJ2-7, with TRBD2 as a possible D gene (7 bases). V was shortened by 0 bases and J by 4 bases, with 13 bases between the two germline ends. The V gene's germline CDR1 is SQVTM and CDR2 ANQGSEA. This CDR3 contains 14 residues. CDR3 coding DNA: TGCAGCGTTGAAGATCGGGGGGCGGGTTACGAGCAGTACTTC. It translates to CSVEDRGAGYEQYF.

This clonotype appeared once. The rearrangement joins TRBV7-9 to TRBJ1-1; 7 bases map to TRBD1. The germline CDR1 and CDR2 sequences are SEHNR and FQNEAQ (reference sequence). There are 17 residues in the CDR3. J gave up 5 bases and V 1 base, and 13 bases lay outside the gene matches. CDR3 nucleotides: TGTGCCAGCAGCTTAGTCGGTACAGGGGCGGGGAGGACTGAAGCTTTCTTT. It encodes CASSLVGTGAGRTEAFF.

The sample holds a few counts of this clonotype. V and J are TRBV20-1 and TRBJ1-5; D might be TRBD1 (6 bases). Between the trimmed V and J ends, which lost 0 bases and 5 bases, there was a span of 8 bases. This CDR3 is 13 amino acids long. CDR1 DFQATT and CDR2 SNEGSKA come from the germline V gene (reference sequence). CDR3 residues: CSARETGDQPQHF. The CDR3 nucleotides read TGCAGTGCTAGAGAGACAGGAGATCAGCCCCAGCATTTT.

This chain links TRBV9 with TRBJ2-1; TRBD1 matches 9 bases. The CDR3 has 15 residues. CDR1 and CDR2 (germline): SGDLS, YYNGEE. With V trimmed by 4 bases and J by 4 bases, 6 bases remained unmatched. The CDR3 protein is CASSFDRGGYNEQFF. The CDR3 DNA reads TGTGCCAGCAGCTTCGACAGGGGGGGTTACAATGAGCAGTTCTTC.